This TCR beta chain is from a study of T cell changes during pregnancy in multiple sclerosis. The V and J ends lost 2 bases and 0 bases respectively, with 14 bases between them. Per germline, CDR1 SGHTA and CDR2 FQGNSA. The CDR3 contains 16 residues. Generated by immunoSEQ multiplex PCR, the TCRdb table keeps only in-frame clones and is missing some. The repertoire holds over 100,000 clones, 80% to 95% seen once, with 1.5% to 1.9% in the top ten. The specimen was peripheral blood, collected in the third trimester of pregnancy. This clonotype originated in a female donor with multiple sclerosis, enrolled in a pregnancy study. The genes are TRBV7-2 and TRBJ2-7; tentatively, D is TRBD2 (7 bases). CDR3 amino acids: CASSLRGGPSSYEQYF. The CDR3 DNA follows: TGTGCCAGCAGCTTAAGGGGGGGCCCGAGCTCCTACGAGCAGTACTTC.